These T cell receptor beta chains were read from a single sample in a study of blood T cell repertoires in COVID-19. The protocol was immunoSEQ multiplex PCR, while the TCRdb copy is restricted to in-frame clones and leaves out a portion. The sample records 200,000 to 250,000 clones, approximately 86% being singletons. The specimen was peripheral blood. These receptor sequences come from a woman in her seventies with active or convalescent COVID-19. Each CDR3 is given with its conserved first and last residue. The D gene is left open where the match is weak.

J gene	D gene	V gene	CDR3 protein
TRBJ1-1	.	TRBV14	CASSQDRVTEAFF
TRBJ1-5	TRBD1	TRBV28	CASRWTGGGNQPQHF
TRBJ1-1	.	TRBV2	CASSEVRNTEAFF
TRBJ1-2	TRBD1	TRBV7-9	CASSLKGAHGYTF
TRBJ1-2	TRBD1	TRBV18	CASSRQGTAYGYTF
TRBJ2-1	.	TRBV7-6	CASSLAGRTYNEQFF
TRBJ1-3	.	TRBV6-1	CASSELSSGNTIYF
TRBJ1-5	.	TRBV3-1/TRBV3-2	CASSQVQVPNTYYSNQPQHF
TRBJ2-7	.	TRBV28	CASSFRALAYEQYF
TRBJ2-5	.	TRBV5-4	CASSLLQGGEETQYF
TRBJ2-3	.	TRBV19	CASSIGSPGTDTQYF
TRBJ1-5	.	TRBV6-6	CASSTETDQPQHF
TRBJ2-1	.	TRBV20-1	CSASWQANEQFF
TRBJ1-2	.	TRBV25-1	CASSATDRRVNYGYTF
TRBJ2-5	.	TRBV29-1	CSVGLANLGETQYF
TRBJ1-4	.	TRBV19	CASRAGVAEKLFF
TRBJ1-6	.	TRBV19	CASKGRGTHSPLHF
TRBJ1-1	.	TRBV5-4	CASRPGAGVTEAFF
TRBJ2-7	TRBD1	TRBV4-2	CASSQEYRGPVYEQYF
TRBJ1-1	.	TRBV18	CASSQPGTRGTEAFF
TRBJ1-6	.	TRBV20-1	CSASRRPPSPLHF
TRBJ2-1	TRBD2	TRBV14	CASSQGRDYLFDEQFF
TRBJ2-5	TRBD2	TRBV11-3	CASSSGTSGQETQYF
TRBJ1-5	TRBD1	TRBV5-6	CASSLFGQGVRQPQHF
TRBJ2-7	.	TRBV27	CASSTTGTPPYEQYF
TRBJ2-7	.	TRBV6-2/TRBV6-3	CASSRGLYEQYF
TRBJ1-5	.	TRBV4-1	CASSFLGGLTNQPQHF
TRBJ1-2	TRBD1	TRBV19	CASSTRQGPYGYTF
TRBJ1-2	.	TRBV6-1	CASSLPQGLEGYTF
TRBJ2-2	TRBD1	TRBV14	CASSQLDRRNTGELFF
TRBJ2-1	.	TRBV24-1	CATRGQGYEQFF
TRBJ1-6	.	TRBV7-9	CASTLQALGGSPLHF
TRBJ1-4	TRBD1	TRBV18	CASSPWGQGPSTNEKLFF
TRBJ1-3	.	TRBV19	CASTLGTPGNTIYF
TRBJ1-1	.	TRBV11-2	CASSLYQNTEAFF
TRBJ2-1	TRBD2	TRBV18	CASSPPVAGYNEQFF
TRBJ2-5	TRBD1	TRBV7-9	CASSLTGGLLRETQYF
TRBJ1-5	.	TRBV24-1	CATSAAAGSNQPQHF
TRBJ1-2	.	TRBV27	CASMGGRGYGYTF
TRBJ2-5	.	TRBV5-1	CASSLAWGRGLTTNQETQYF
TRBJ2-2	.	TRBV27	CASSFPQNTGELFF
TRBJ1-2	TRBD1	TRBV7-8	CASSLGTGTGVYGYTF
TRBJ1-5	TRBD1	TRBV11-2	CASSSGTGPPRPQHF
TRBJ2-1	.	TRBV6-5	CASSYGQSSYNEQFF
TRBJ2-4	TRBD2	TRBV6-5	CASRRGSLAKNIQYF
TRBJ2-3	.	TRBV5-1	CASSLAIQGDTQYF